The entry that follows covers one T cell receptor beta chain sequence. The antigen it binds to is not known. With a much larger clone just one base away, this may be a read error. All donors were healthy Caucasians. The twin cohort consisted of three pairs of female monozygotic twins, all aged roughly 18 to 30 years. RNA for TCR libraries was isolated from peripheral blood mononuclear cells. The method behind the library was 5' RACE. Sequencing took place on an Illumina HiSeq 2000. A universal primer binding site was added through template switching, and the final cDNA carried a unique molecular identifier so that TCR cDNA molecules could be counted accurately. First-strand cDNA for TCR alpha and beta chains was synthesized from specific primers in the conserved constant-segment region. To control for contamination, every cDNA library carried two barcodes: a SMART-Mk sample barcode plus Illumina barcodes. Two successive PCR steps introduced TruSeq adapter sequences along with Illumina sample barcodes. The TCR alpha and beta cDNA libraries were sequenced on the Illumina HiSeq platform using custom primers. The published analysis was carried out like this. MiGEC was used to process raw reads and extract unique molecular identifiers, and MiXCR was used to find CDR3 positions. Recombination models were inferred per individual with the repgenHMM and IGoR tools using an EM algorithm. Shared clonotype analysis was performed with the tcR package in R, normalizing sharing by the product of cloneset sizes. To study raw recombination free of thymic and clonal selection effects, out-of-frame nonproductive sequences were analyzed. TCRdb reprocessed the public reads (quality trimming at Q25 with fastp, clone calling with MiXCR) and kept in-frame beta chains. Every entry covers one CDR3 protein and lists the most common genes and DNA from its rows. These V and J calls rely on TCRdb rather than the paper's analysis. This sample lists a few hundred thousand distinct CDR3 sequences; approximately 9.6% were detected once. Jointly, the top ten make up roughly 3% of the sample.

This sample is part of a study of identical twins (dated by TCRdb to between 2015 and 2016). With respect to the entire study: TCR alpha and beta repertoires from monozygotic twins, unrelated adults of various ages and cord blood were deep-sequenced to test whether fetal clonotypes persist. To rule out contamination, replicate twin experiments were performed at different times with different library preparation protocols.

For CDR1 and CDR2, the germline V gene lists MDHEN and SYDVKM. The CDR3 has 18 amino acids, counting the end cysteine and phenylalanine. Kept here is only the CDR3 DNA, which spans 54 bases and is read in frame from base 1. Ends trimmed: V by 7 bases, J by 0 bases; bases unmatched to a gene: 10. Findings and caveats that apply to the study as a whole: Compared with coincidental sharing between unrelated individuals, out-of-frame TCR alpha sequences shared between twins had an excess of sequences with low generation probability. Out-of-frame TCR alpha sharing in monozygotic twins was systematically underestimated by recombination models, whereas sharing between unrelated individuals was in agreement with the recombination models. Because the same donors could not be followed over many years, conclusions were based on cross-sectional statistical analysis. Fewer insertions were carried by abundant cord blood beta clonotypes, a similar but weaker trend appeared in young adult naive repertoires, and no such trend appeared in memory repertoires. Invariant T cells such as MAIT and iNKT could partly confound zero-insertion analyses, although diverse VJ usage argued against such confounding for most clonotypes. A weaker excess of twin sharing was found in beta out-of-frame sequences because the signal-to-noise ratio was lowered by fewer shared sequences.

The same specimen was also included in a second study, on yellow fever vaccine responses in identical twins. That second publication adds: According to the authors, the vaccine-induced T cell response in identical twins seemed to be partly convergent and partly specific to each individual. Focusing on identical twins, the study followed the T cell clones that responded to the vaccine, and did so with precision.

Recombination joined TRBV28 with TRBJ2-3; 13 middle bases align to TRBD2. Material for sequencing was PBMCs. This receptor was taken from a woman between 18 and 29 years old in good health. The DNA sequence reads TGTGCCAGCACCCACCAGGGACTAGCGGGGCGAAGCACAGATACGCAGTATTTT. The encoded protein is CASTHQGLAGRSTDTQYF.